The clone carrying this T cell receptor beta chain was observed a few times. Its matching antigen is unknown. The data belong to a study of T cells in Graves' hyperthyroidism and ophthalmopathy. Patients between 18 and 65 years old had hyperthyroidism, newly diagnosed and lasting under 2 months. Study-wide results and caveats: Ophthalmopathy onset followed model prediction by a median roughly six months.

RNA transcripts gave rise to amplified TCR beta CDR3 regions. HTBI primers drove first-round RT-PCR of the TCR CDR3. TCRdb called the multiplex PCR reads again in MiXCR, with one record for every CDR3 protein. The sample shows about 700,000 distinct CDR3 sequences, about 15% of them seen only once. The V end lost 0 bases, the J end lost 6 bases, and 12 bases lay between the germline ends. The length of the CDR3 is 15 residues. The sample taken for sequencing was blood. The chain employs TRBV12-3 or TRBV12-4 and TRBJ1-5, with D maybe TRBD1 (6 bases). The sequence was obtained from a woman younger than 35 with Graves' hyperthyroidism. CDR3 sequence reads: CASSLAKGVAQPQHF. In DNA, the CDR3 is TGTGCCAGCAGTTTAGCTAAGGGGGTGGCTCAGCCCCAGCATTTT.